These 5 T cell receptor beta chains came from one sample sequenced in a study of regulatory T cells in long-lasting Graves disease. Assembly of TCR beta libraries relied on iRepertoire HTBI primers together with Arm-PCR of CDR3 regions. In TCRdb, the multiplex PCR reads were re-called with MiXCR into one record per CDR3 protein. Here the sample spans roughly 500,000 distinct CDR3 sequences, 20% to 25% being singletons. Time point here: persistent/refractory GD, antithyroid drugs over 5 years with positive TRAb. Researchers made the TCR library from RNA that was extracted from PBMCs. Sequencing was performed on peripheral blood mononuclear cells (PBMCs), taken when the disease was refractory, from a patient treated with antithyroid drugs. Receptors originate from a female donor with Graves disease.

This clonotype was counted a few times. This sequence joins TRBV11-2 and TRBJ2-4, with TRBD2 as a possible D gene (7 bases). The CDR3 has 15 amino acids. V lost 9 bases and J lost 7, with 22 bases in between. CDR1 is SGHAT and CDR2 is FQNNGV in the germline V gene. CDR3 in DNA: TGTGCCAGTGACCGGGGGGCGGCAGCCTTGAACATTCAGTACTTC. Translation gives CASDRGAAALNIQYF.

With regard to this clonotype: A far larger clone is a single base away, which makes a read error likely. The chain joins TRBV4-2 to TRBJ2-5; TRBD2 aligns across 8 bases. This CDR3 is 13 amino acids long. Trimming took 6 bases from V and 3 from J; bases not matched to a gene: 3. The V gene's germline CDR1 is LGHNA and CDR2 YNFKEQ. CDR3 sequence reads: CASRGSGEETQYF. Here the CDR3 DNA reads TGTGCCAGCAGGGGTAGCGGGGAAGAGACCCAGTACTTC.

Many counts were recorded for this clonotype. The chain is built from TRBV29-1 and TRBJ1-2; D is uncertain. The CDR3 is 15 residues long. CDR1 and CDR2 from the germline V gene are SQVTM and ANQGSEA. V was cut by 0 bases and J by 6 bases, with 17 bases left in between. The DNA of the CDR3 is TGCAGCGTTGAAGAGACCGACAACCCGAGGGATGGCTACACCTTC. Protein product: CSVEETDNPRDGYTF.

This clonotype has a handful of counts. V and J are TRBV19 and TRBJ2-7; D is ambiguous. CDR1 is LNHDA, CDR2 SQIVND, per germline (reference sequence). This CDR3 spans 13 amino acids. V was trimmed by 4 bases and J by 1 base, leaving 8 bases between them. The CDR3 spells CASSSKHSYEQYF. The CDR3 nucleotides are TGTGCCAGTAGTAGCAAACATTCCTACGAGCAGTACTTC.

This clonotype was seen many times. CDR3 protein: CASRIAGTNTGELFF. The CDR3 DNA reads TGTGCCAGCAGGATAGCGGGCACGAACACCGGGGAGCTGTTTTTT. This sequence joins TRBV6-1 and TRBJ2-2, with 7 bases that match TRBD2. The CDR3 is 15 amino acids. V lost 6 bases and J lost 0; bases outside the gene matches: 4. Per germline, CDR1 MNHNS and CDR2 SASEGT.